The 23 T cell receptor beta chains in this list originate from one sample, sequenced in a study of beta chain features in type 1 diabetes (dated by TCRdb to 2016 to 2018). The library was generated by the immunoSEQ multiplex PCR assay. The High Capacity cDNA Reverse Transcription Kit was used to reverse transcribe all of the isolated RNA, meaning that expressed TCRB transcripts were what got sequenced. Here the immuneACCESS table is served through TCRdb, limited to in-frame sequences with V and J called. Missing clones are a known gap in these copies; in checked studies unresolved V genes cover under half, and the rest lacks a known reason. The sample yields some 150,000 clones; under 60% were counted once. Of the sample, around 0.43% is held by the ten largest clones. Sequencing used Tregs from blood. What this sample's cell subset or site label stands for: regulatory CD4+ T cells. These receptors were obtained from a man between 18 and 29 years old in good health.

The sample holds a few counts of this clone. This chain joins TRBV7-9 and TRBJ2-5, with 7 bases lining up with TRBD2. Germline CDR1 SEHNR, CDR2 FQNEAQ (reference sequence). The trim removed 2 bases at V and 10 bases at J, leaving 7 bases unmatched. CDR3 length equals 13 residues. In nucleotides, the CDR3 is TGTGCCAGCAGCTTAACCCAGCTAGCGGACCAGTACTTC. Translation: CASSLTQLADQYF.

The chain joins TRBV7-9 to TRBJ2-4, with 7 bases identical to TRBD1. The CDR3 length is 13 residues. The V segment lost 4 bases and the J segment 10 bases; nucleotides outside the gene matches: 7. Germline V gene data show CDR1 as SEHNR and CDR2 as FQNEAQ (reference sequence). The chain's CDR3 is CASSSGTDKIQYF. The CDR3 bases are TGTGCCAGCAGCTCCGGGACAGACAAGATTCAGTACTTC.

V is TRBV5-6 and J is TRBJ2-1, with TRBD2 identical over 9 bases. The germline V gene has CDR1 SGHDT and CDR2 YYEEEE. V gave up 2 bases and J gave up 7 bases; unmatched junction bases: 4. The CDR3 is made up of 14 amino acids. The CDR3 protein is CASSFSGSRNEQFF. CDR3 coding DNA: TGTGCCAGCAGCTTTAGCGGGAGTCGGAATGAGCAGTTCTTC.

CDR3 DNA: TGTGCCAGCAGCTTGGCGGGAGGGACCTACAATGAGCAGTTCTTC. It is translated as CASSLAGGTYNEQFF. The genes are TRBV5-4 and TRBJ2-1; 8 bases are shared with TRBD2. CDR1 is SGHNT, CDR2 YYREEE, per germline (reference sequence). Trimming cost V 0 bases and J 2 bases; bases outside gene matches: 1. The CDR3 spans 15 residues. The full variable domain, in which reference TRBV5-4 and TRBJ2-1 provide the parts outside the CDR3, is ETGVTQSPTHLIKTRGQQVTLRCSSQSGHNTVSWYQQALGQGPQFIFQYYREEENGRGNFPPRFSGLQFPNYSSELNVNALELDDSALYLCASSLAGGTYNEQFFGPGTRLTVL.

The V gene is TRBV13, the J gene TRBJ1-2; possible D gene TRBD1, 6 bases. Trimming stripped 1 base from V and 7 bases from J, with 16 bases between. There are 15 residues in the CDR3. Germline V gene sequence: CDR1 PRHDT, CDR2 FYEKMQ (reference sequence). The CDR3, as DNA: TGTGCCAGCAGCTTAGATGCAACAGGGTTCGGTGGCTACACCTTC. It codes for CASSLDATGFGGYTF.

The rearrangement joins TRBV7-2 to TRBJ1-2; 10 bases agree with TRBD1. This CDR3 is built from 15 residues. Germline assignment: CDR1 SGHTA and CDR2 FQGNSA. Trimming at V came to 5 bases and at J to 2 bases, leaving 5 bases not matched to a gene. Here the CDR3 DNA reads TGTGCCAGCAGCCGACAGGGGGCGGCAAACTATGGCTACACCTTC. This gives the protein CASSRQGAANYGYTF.

This clone showed up just a few times. The chain has TRBV4-1 and TRBJ2-1; D gene uncertain. V gave up 0 bases and J gave up 5 bases, with 14 bases separating them. Germline V lookup: CDR1 MGHRA, CDR2 YSYEKL. The CDR3 runs 16 residues. The CDR3, as DNA: TGCGCCAGCAGCCAAGATATTTCTTCCGTTCACAATGAGCAGTTCTTC. Translation gives CASSQDISSVHNEQFF.

The chain is built from TRBV9 and TRBJ2-1; D perhaps matches TRBD2 (6 bases). The CDR3 has 15 residues. Germline V lookup: CDR1 SGDLS, CDR2 YYNGEE. Trimming cost V 3 bases and J 5 bases, with 15 bases left between them. CDR3 sequence: CASSARRGPHNEQFF. The CDR3 DNA reads as TGTGCCAGCAGCGCCCGGAGGGGACCCCACAATGAGCAGTTCTTC.

The rearrangement joins TRBV10-3 to TRBJ2-4, with TRBD2 matching over 12 bases. CDR1 and CDR2 from the germline V gene are ENHRY and SYGVKD. The CDR3 runs 16 residues. V was clipped by 7 bases and J by 1 base; unmatched bases: 5. The CDR3 sequence is CAIKSGLAGAKNIQYF. CDR3 DNA sequence: TGTGCCATCAAATCGGGACTAGCGGGCGCCAAAAACATTCAGTACTTC.

The chain couples TRBV4-2 to TRBJ2-3, with 7 bases aligning to TRBD2. Germline V gene data show CDR1 as LGHNA and CDR2 as YNFKEQ. The CDR3 spans 15 residues. The V and J ends lost 4 bases and 2 bases, in that order; junction bases with no gene match: 6. In nucleotides, the CDR3 is TGTGCCAGCAGCCCTCGGGGGACTACCACAGATACGCAGTATTTT. Translating gives CASSPRGTTTDTQYF.

This chain links TRBV29-1 with TRBJ1-6; TRBD1 aligns across 7 bases. This CDR3 comprises 13 residues. J was trimmed by 12 bases and V by 5 bases; bases with no gene match: 10. The germline CDR1 and CDR2 sequences are SQVTM and ANQGSEA. The CDR3 DNA reads as TGCAGCGTTCGAACAGGGGTTTGGGGACCCCTCCACTTT. Amino acids: CSVRTGVWGPLHF.

The J gene is TRBJ1-1, the V gene TRBV5-6; maybe TRBD1 (6 bases). Trimming stripped 1 base from V and 3 bases from J, with 16 bases between. Germline CDR1 reads SGHDT; CDR2 reads YYEEEE. The CDR3 extends over 16 amino acids. The CDR3 loop is CASSLFGRYRDTEAFF. The CDR3 nucleotides are TGTGCCAGCAGCTTGTTCGGCCGGTACAGGGACACTGAAGCTTTCTTT.

This clone has more than one count but fewer than ten. V and J are TRBV5-1 and TRBJ2-7, with TRBD2 as a possible D gene (6 bases). Germline CDR1 reads SGHRS; CDR2 reads YFSETQ. Deletions cut 4 bases from V and 6 bases from J, with 17 bases between. This CDR3 is 14 amino acids long. The CDR3 reads CASSLGGSAFEQYF. The CDR3 coding sequence is TGCGCCAGCAGCCTGGGAGGATCAGCTTTCGAGCAGTACTTC.

The rearrangement uses TRBV29-1 and TRBJ1-1; D remains ambiguous. The CDR3 sequence is 17 residues long. The germline V and J ends were trimmed by 6 bases and 1 base, with 24 bases remaining between them. The germline V gene has CDR1 SQVTM and CDR2 ANQGSEA. DNA for the CDR3: TGCAGCGTGGCGCGGCTCGGGGAACTGGGTTGGAACACTGAAGCTTTCTTT. Protein product: CSVARLGELGWNTEAFF.

V is TRBV30 and J is TRBJ2-1, with D perhaps TRBD1 (5 bases). CDR1 is GTSNPN, CDR2 SVGIG, per germline (reference sequence). V lost 5 bases and J 7 bases, leaving 12 bases between the germline ends. The CDR3 contains 12 residues. The DNA of the CDR3 is TGTGCCTGGCAAGGGGTCCGGAATGAGCAGTTCTTC. It codes for CAWQGVRNEQFF.

V and J are TRBV18 and TRBJ1-1, with D possibly being TRBD1 (6 bases). The CDR3 sequence is 16 residues long. CDR1 KGHSH and CDR2 LQKENI come from the germline V gene. Deletions cut 6 bases from V and 1 base from J, with 18 bases between. CDR3 nucleotides: TGTGCCAGCTCCCCAGCAGGGGCAAAAAGGAACACTGAAGCTTTCTTT. It encodes CASSPAGAKRNTEAFF.

The chain is built from TRBV30 and TRBJ2-7, with 7 positions matching TRBD1. J lost 2 bases, V lost 5 bases, and 9 bases had no gene match. Germline V lookup: CDR1 GTSNPN, CDR2 SVGIG (reference sequence). The CDR3 contains 14 residues. The CDR3 loop reads CAWATGDLTYEQYF. The CDR3 nucleotides are TGTGCCTGGGCCACAGGGGATCTCACCTACGAGCAGTACTTC.

This clone occurred a few times. Here the CDR3 DNA reads TGTGCCACCACCCGGGACAGCTCGTTACCCCTCCACTTT. This codes for CATTRDSSLPLHF. The V call is TRBV10-3, the J call TRBJ1-6, with 7 bases identical to TRBD1. The V gene end was trimmed by 10 bases and the J gene end by 12 bases; junction bases not matched to a gene: 12. The CDR3 length is 13 residues. Germline values: CDR1 ENHRY, CDR2 SYGVKD.

V and J are TRBV7-6 and TRBJ2-7; D call uncertain. Trimming pared 2 bases from V and 4 bases from J, leaving 6 bases between. The CDR3 extends over 12 amino acids. Germline assignment: CDR1 SGHVS and CDR2 FNYEAQ. CDR3 nucleotide sequence: TGTGCCAGCAGCTTAAAGAGTTACGAGCAGTACTTC. As protein: CASSLKSYEQYF.

J is TRBJ1-1 and V is TRBV4-3, with 10 bases that match TRBD1. Trimming at V came to 0 bases and at J to 7 bases, leaving 5 bases not matched to a gene. Germline V gives CDR1 LGHNA, CDR2 YSLEER. The length of the CDR3 is 15 residues. CDR3 nucleotide sequence: TGCGCCAGCAGCCAAGAATTCTGGGACAGGGGTGAAGCTTTCTTT. Protein: CASSQEFWDRGEAFF.

This chain links TRBV7-8 with TRBJ2-6; D gene ambiguous. V lost 5 bases, J lost 0 bases, and 17 bases lay in between. Germline V gene data show CDR1 as SGHVS and CDR2 as FQNEAQ. CDR3 length equals 18 residues. The CDR3 loop is CASSPSLAHRSGANVLTF. Written as DNA, the CDR3 is TGTGCCAGCAGCCCCTCTTTAGCCCACCGCTCTGGGGCCAACGTCCTGACTTTC. Full variable domain (remainder filled in from reference TRBV7-8 and TRBJ2-6): GAGVSQSPRYKVAKRGQDVALRCDPISGHVSLFWYQQALGQGPEFLTYFQNEAQLDKSGLPSDRFFAERPEGSVSTLKIQRTQQEDSAVYLCASSPSLAHRSGANVLTFGAGSRLTVL.

Only a few counts were recorded for this clone. V and J are TRBV7-9 and TRBJ2-1, with D possibly TRBD2 on 5 matching bases. The CDR3 consists of 17 residues. CDR1 and CDR2 (germline): SEHNR, FQNEAQ (reference sequence). V was cut by 4 bases and J by 6 bases, with 22 bases left in between. The CDR3 DNA is TGTGCCAGCAGCTCTCGAGCGAGGGCCCTGATAGGCAATGAGCAGTTCTTC. It specifies CASSSRARALIGNEQFF.

This clone was counted between two and nine times. The V call is TRBV28, the J call TRBJ2-3; 7 positions agree with TRBD2. The V gene's germline CDR1 is MDHEN and CDR2 SYDVKM. V dropped 5 bases and J dropped 3; count of bases not matched to a gene: 5. The CDR3 has 14 amino acids. The CDR3 spells CASSPPGGTDTQYF. In nucleotides, the CDR3 is TGTGCCAGCAGTCCCCCGGGAGGAACAGATACGCAGTATTTT. The variable domain in full, with the rest retrieved from reference TRBV28 and TRBJ2-3, is DVKVTQSSRYLVKRTGEKVFLECVQDMDHENMFWYRQDPGLGLRLIYFSYDVKMKEKGDIPEGYSVSREKKERFSLILESASTNQTSMYLCASSPPGGTDTQYFGPGTRLTVL.